A selection of T cell receptor beta chains follows, all from one sample in a study of blood T cell repertoires in COVID-19. Produced via immunoSEQ multiplex PCR; TCRdb's table is partial and in-frame only. The table records 20,000 to 25,000 clones, around nine tenths of them present only once. Sample: peripheral blood. The receptor set was obtained from a human donor in a cohort sampled during active COVID-19. The CDR3 runs from the conserved cysteine through the conserved F or W. The order of the fields is D gene, J gene, V gene, clone size, CDR3 protein, CDR3 DNA. A D gene is named only where the DNA matches it firmly. Some rows mark clone size as missing; the rest say once, few, many or name a class of expanded clone.

D: TRBD1; J: TRBJ2-7; V: TRBV5-1; size: -; CDR3: CASKGGQGPYEQYF; DNA: TGCGCCAGCAAGGGGGGACAGGGCCCCTACGAGCAGTACTTC
D: TRBD1; J: TRBJ1-4; V: TRBV5-4; size: -; CDR3: CASSLGDRGLNEKLFF; DNA: TGTGCCAGCAGCTTGGGGGACAGGGGGCTAAATGAAAAACTGTTTTTT
D: TRBD2; J: TRBJ2-1; V: TRBV10-2; size: -; CDR3: CASTEAGGPYNEQFF; DNA: TGCGCCAGCACCGAAGCGGGGGGACCCTACAATGAGCAGTTCTTC
D: TRBD1; J: TRBJ1-1; V: TRBV4-3; size: -; CDR3: CASSQDSGQGNTEAFF; DNA: TGCGCCAGCAGCCAAGATTCCGGACAGGGGAACACTGAAGCTTTCTTT
D: -; J: TRBJ2-7; V: TRBV9; size: -; CDR3: CASSVGVKDGYEQYF; DNA: TGTGCCAGCAGCGTAGGCGTAAAAGATGGCTACGAGCAGTACTTC
D: -; J: TRBJ2-5; V: TRBV6-1; size: -; CDR3: CASSERGFGETQYF; DNA: TGTGCCAGCAGTGAAAGGGGGTTTGGGGAGACCCAGTACTTC
D: TRBD1; J: TRBJ2-5; V: TRBV23-1; size: -; CDR3: CASSQSGQGANSSLETQYF; DNA: TGCGCCAGCAGTCAATCGGGACAGGGGGCAAATTCTAGCCTTGAGACCCAGTACTTC
D: -; J: TRBJ1-3; V: TRBV6-5; size: -; CDR3: CASAPDGTGNTIYF; DNA: TGTGCCAGCGCCCCCGATGGCACGGGAAACACCATATATTTT
D: -; J: TRBJ1-5; V: TRBV4-1; size: few; CDR3: CASSQDPDSYQPQHF; DNA: TGCGCCAGCAGCCAAGACCCGGACAGTTATCAGCCCCAGCATTTT
D: -; J: TRBJ1-2; V: TRBV7-9; size: -; CDR3: CASSSSGEYNYGYTF; DNA: TGTGCCAGCAGCTCGTCAGGGGAGTATAACTATGGCTACACCTTC
D: TRBD1; J: TRBJ1-2; V: TRBV2; size: -; CDR3: CASRRTGGDTGYTF; DNA: TGTGCCAGCAGAAGGACAGGGGGCGATACTGGCTACACCTTC
D: -; J: TRBJ1-2; V: TRBV4-3; size: -; CDR3: CASSQAWAGNYGYTF; DNA: TGCGCCAGCAGCCAAGCCTGGGCGGGGAACTATGGCTACACCTTC
D: TRBD1; J: TRBJ1-1; V: TRBV6-5; size: -; CDR3: CASSYYSRTGQAFF; DNA: TGTGCCAGCAGTTACTATAGTAGGACAGGGCAAGCTTTCTTT
D: TRBD1; J: TRBJ1-6; V: TRBV5-1; size: -; CDR3: CASSLGTGSSYNSPLHF; DNA: TGCGCCAGCAGCTTGGGGACAGGGAGCTCCTATAATTCACCCCTCCACTTT
D: TRBD1; J: TRBJ2-2; V: TRBV3-1/TRBV3-2; size: -; CDR3: CASSQSDRGRSGELFF; DNA: TGTGCCAGCAGCCAATCAGATAGGGGGCGATCCGGGGAGCTGTTTTTT
D: -; J: TRBJ2-3; V: TRBV9; size: -; CDR3: CASSVLRGSDTQYF; DNA: TGTGCCAGCAGCGTCTTAAGGGGGTCAGATACGCAGTATTTT
D: TRBD1; J: TRBJ1-2; V: TRBV13; size: -; CDR3: CASSLWTGGGYNYGYTF; DNA: TGTGCCAGCAGCCTTTGGACAGGGGGCGGGTACAACTATGGCTACACCTTC
D: TRBD1; J: TRBJ1-3; V: TRBV7-9; size: -; CDR3: CASSLNLGQFSGNTIYF; DNA: TGTGCCAGCAGCTTAAACTTGGGACAGTTCTCTGGAAACACCATATATTTT
D: TRBD1; J: TRBJ1-1; V: TRBV4-3; size: -; CDR3: CASSHDRGTEAFF; DNA: TGCGCCAGCAGCCATGACAGGGGCACTGAAGCTTTCTTT
D: TRBD1; J: TRBJ1-2; V: TRBV9; size: -; CDR3: CASSTRDRDLTF; DNA: TGTGCCAGCAGCACCCGGGACAGAGATCTCACCTTC
D: TRBD2; J: TRBJ2-3; V: TRBV14; size: -; CDR3: CASSQGRGGNTDTQYF; DNA: TGTGCCAGCAGCCAAGGTCGCGGGGGGAACACAGATACGCAGTATTTT
D: -; J: TRBJ2-3; V: TRBV5-1; size: -; CDR3: CASSFVAGGDTQYF; DNA: TGCGCCAGCAGCTTCGTGGCAGGAGGAGATACGCAGTATTTT
D: -; J: TRBJ1-1; V: TRBV4-1; size: -; CDR3: CASSQEPGTVEAFF; DNA: TGCGCCAGCAGCCAAGAGCCCGGGACTGTGGAAGCTTTCTTT
D: TRBD1; J: TRBJ1-4; V: TRBV5-1; size: -; CDR3: CANPRRDRENEKLFF; DNA: TGCGCCAACCCGAGGAGGGACAGAGAAAATGAAAAACTGTTTTTT
D: -; J: TRBJ1-1; V: TRBV4-1; size: -; CDR3: CASSQEPAGSGEAFF; DNA: TGCGCCAGCAGCCAAGAACCGGCGGGGTCGGGTGAAGCTTTCTTT
D: TRBD2; J: TRBJ2-5; V: TRBV5-1; size: -; CDR3: CASSLGASGVQETQYF; DNA: TGCGCCAGCAGCTTGGGGGCTAGCGGGGTTCAAGAGACCCAGTACTTC
D: -; J: TRBJ1-5; V: TRBV15; size: -; CDR3: CATSRAGPSLPRGNQPQHF; DNA: TGTGCCACCAGCAGGGCGGGGCCTAGCCTTCCAAGGGGCAATCAGCCCCAGCATTTT
D: TRBD1; J: TRBJ1-2; V: TRBV5-1; size: few; CDR3: CASTRTGDGSYGYTF; DNA: TGCGCCAGCACCCGAACAGGGGATGGTAGCTATGGCTACACCTTC